Below, 27 T cell receptor beta chains from the same sample are listed, as sequenced in a study of beta chain features in type 1 diabetes. Reverse transcribing all isolated RNA meant expressed TCRB transcripts were sequenced. Profiled with immunoSEQ multiplex PCR; TCRdb holds only in-frame clones, not every one. In the table there are more than 100,000 clones, around 9% of which are singletons. Notes on the study in general: Moderate yet significant TCRB CDR3 shortening was seen in Type 1 diabetes patients in all four CD4+ subsets.

Their target antigens are unknown. The sequenced material came from central memory CD4+ T cells from blood. These receptor sequences come from a man under 40 with type 1 diabetes.

The V and J genes are TRBV6-6 and TRBJ2-7; D possibly corresponds to TRBD1 (6 bases). This CDR3 is 14 amino acids long. CDR1 is MNHNY, CDR2 SVGAGI, per germline (reference sequence). V dropped 7 bases and J dropped 3 bases, with 16 bases sitting between them. The CDR3, as DNA: TGTGCCAGCACCGATAGGGGGTTAGTCTACGAGCAGTACTTC. Translating it yields CASTDRGLVYEQYF.

This clone has a handful of counts. This chain uses TRBV6-1 with TRBJ1-6, with 7 bases that match TRBD1. Germline V gene data show CDR1 as MNHNS and CDR2 as SASEGT. V lost 1 base to trimming and J lost 12 bases; unmatched junction nucleotides: 6. This CDR3 is built from 14 residues. CDR3 sequence: CASSEGAGGVPLHF. Here the CDR3 DNA reads TGTGCCAGCAGTGAAGGGGCAGGGGGTGTACCCCTCCACTTT.

The chain links TRBV14 to TRBJ1-2, with 9 nucleotides matching TRBD1. V gave up 4 bases and J gave up 5 bases; unmatched junction bases: 8. The CDR3 runs to 15 residues. CDR1 is SGHDN and CDR2 is FVKESK in the germline V gene. The CDR3 DNA sequence: TGTGCCAGCAGCCCTCTGGGGACAGGGAAGTATGGCTACACCTTC. As protein: CASSPLGTGKYGYTF.

This clone was seen a handful of times. In nucleotides, the CDR3 is TGTGCCAGCTCACCTCTCGGGGAGACCCAGTACTTC. This codes for CASSPLGETQYF. The chain has TRBV18 and TRBJ2-5; no firm D call. CDR1 is KGHSH and CDR2 is LQKENI in the germline V gene. The V gene lost 3 bases and the J gene lost 5 bases, with 7 bases spanning the gap. The CDR3 length is 12 residues.

Note on this clone: This same CDR3 is encoded by further DNA sequences in the sample. The chain combines TRBV10-3 with TRBJ1-5; perhaps TRBD1 as D (5 bases). Trimming removed 2 bases from V and 15 bases from J, with 17 bases in between. Per the germline V gene, CDR1 is ENHRY and CDR2 is SYGVKD. The CDR3 spans 13 residues. CDR3 residues: CAISETPTTGVHF. The CDR3 DNA sequence: TGTGCCATCAGTGAGACTCCAACCACGGGGGTGCATTTT.

This chain connects TRBV19 to TRBJ2-6, with D tentatively TRBD1 (5 bases). Per the germline V gene, CDR1 is LNHDA and CDR2 is SQIVND (reference sequence). V lost 6 bases, J lost 4 bases, and 13 bases lay in between. CDR3 length: 15 amino acids. CDR3 loop: CASSSYRSGANVLTF. CDR3 DNA: TGTGCCAGTAGCAGTTACAGGTCCGGGGCCAACGTCCTGACTTTC.

This clone has a handful of counts. V gene TRBV27 combines with J gene TRBJ1-4; D not certain. The V end lost 2 bases, the J end lost 0 bases, and 7 bases lay between the germline ends. The V gene's germline CDR1 is MNHEY and CDR2 SMNVEV (reference sequence). The CDR3 has 15 amino acids. CDR3 residues: CASSLAAATNEKLFF. Here the CDR3 DNA reads TGTGCCAGCAGTTTAGCGGCAGCAACTAATGAAAAACTGTTTTTT.

A few counts support this clone. This chain connects TRBV5-4 to TRBJ1-3; the D gene is possibly TRBD1 (5 bases). CDR1 and CDR2 from the germline V gene are SGHNT and YYREEE (reference sequence). The CDR3 has 14 residues. The ends were cut back, 4 bases at V and 2 bases at J, with 10 bases in the middle. In nucleotides, the CDR3 is TGTGCCAGCAGCAGTTGGGGGGCTGGAAACACCATATATTTT. Its translation is CASSSWGAGNTIYF.

This clone was seen once. This chain links TRBV5-4 with TRBJ2-7; D may be TRBD1 (6 bases). The V gene lost 0 bases and the J gene lost 3 bases, with 10 bases spanning the gap. CDR3 length: 14 residues. CDR1 and CDR2 (germline): SGHNT, YYREEE (reference sequence). CDR3 nucleotides: TGTGCCAGCAGCTTGGACAGGGAGATCTACGAGCAGTACTTC. It specifies CASSLDREIYEQYF.

This chain joins TRBV9 and TRBJ1-1; weak D call: TRBD1 (6 bases). Germline V gene sequence: CDR1 SGDLS, CDR2 YYNGEE. The V and J ends lost 0 bases and 4 bases respectively, with 7 bases between them. This CDR3 has 13 residues. This CDR3 is CASSVEQGTEAFF. The CDR3 region has the DNA TGTGCCAGCAGCGTAGAACAGGGCACTGAAGCTTTCTTT.

This clone was observed once. This sequence joins TRBV7-2 and TRBJ1-3; no firm D call. The CDR3 spans 11 residues. The V and J ends lost 3 bases and 6 bases respectively, with 3 bases between them. Per germline, CDR1 SGHTA and CDR2 FQGNSA. As DNA, the CDR3 is TGTGCCAGCAGCTTTCAAAACACCATATATTTT. Its protein is CASSFQNTIYF.

This clone was detected only a few times. This chain uses TRBV4-1 with TRBJ2-5; TRBD2 matches at 12 bases. The CDR3 is made up of 20 amino acids. V dropped 0 bases and J dropped 2; count of bases not matched to a gene: 13. Germline lookup yields CDR1 MGHRA and CDR2 YSYEKL. Here the CDR3 reads CASSQDGRASGGGPQETQYF. CDR3 DNA: TGCGCCAGCAGCCAAGATGGGAGGGCTAGCGGGGGGGGGCCACAAGAGACCCAGTACTTC.

This clone was observed a few times. This chain connects TRBV28 to TRBJ1-2, with TRBD1 identical over 7 bases. V lost 3 bases and J lost 0; bases outside the gene matches: 10. The CDR3 is 17 amino acids. Per the germline V gene, CDR1 is MDHEN and CDR2 is SYDVKM. Written as DNA, the CDR3 is TGTGCCAGCAGTTTCCCGGGGCAGGGGGGCTCTAACTATGGCTACACCTTC. The encoded protein is CASSFPGQGGSNYGYTF.

The sample holds a few counts of this clone. The gene calls are TRBV28 and TRBJ2-7; D not resolved. Germline assignment: CDR1 MDHEN and CDR2 SYDVKM. V lost 10 bases and J 0 bases, leaving 13 bases between the germline ends. This CDR3 spans 13 amino acids. As DNA, the CDR3 is TGTGCCACAAACGATCCGGTCTCCTACGAGCAGTACTTC. Its protein product is CATNDPVSYEQYF.

The DNA of the CDR3 is TGTGCCAGCTCACCCGGACTTGATCAGCCCCAGCATTTT. Translated, it gives CASSPGLDQPQHF. The V call is TRBV18, the J call TRBJ1-5; no clear D gene. Germline CDR1 is KGHSH and CDR2 is LQKENI. V was trimmed by 3 bases and J by 5 bases, leaving 8 bases between them. The CDR3 totals 13 residues.

CDR3 in DNA: TGTGCCAGCAGCTTAGTTTGGCGGGGGGTCCAGTACTTC. It is translated as CASSLVWRGVQYF. The chain links TRBV11-2 to TRBJ2-7; 8 positions agree with TRBD2. The CDR3 loop spans 13 amino acids. V gave up 1 base and J gave up 10 bases; unmatched junction bases: 6. CDR1 is SGHAT and CDR2 is FQNNGV in the germline V gene.

The rearrangement links TRBV18 to TRBJ2-7, with D possibly being TRBD2 (5 bases). Trimming pared 6 bases from V and 7 bases from J, leaving 16 bases between. The CDR3 sequence is 13 residues long. CDR1 is KGHSH, CDR2 LQKENI, per germline. CDR3 sequence: CASSPGGEQEQYF. The CDR3 region has the DNA TGTGCCAGCTCCCCCGGAGGAGAACAGGAGCAGTACTTC.

This clone came up a few times. Other DNA sequences in this specimen translate into the identical CDR3. The rearrangement uses TRBV18 and TRBJ2-1; 9 bases agree with TRBD1. After removal of 2 bases from V and 4 bases from J, the junction contained 3 bases not matched to a gene. Germline loops: CDR1 KGHSH, CDR2 LQKENI. This CDR3 has 15 residues. For the CDR3, the DNA is TGTGCCAGCTCACCAATGACAGGGGGTTACAATGAGCAGTTCTTC. The encoded protein is CASSPMTGGYNEQFF.

The rearrangement links TRBV7-2 to TRBJ2-7, with 7 bases identical to TRBD1. This CDR3 has 14 residues. J gave up 2 bases and V 8 bases, and 9 bases lay outside the gene matches. CDR1 is SGHTA and CDR2 is FQGNSA in the germline V gene. The CDR3 sequence: CASGQMTGPYEQYF. CDR3 coding DNA: TGTGCCAGCGGTCAGATGACAGGGCCCTACGAGCAGTACTTC.

A few counts support this clone. The chain employs TRBV6-6 and TRBJ2-7; 7 bases fit TRBD1. Germline V gene sequence: CDR1 MNHNY, CDR2 SVGAGI (reference sequence). With V trimmed by 8 bases and J by 0 bases, 10 bases remained unmatched. The CDR3 has 15 residues. The CDR3 spells CASLPDRASSYEQYF. CDR3 nucleotides: TGTGCCAGCTTACCAGACAGGGCATCCTCCTACGAGCAGTACTTC.

The chain recombines TRBV14 with TRBJ2-7; D perhaps matches TRBD2 (6 bases). The V and J ends lost 4 bases and 2 bases respectively, with 9 bases between them. This CDR3 has 13 amino acids. Germline V gene sequence: CDR1 SGHDN, CDR2 FVKESK. CDR3 in amino acids: CASSRTTTYEQYF. Here the CDR3 DNA reads TGTGCCAGCAGCCGGACTACGACCTACGAGCAGTACTTC.

The chain uses TRBV19 and TRBJ2-5; TRBD1 agrees at 9 bases. The germline V gene has CDR1 LNHDA and CDR2 SQIVND (reference sequence). The CDR3 is made up of 13 amino acids. The V and J ends lost 5 bases and 5 bases, in that order; junction bases with no gene match: 3. The CDR3 loop is CASSQDRGETQYF. The DNA of the CDR3 is TGTGCCAGTAGTCAAGACAGGGGGGAGACCCAGTACTTC.

This chain connects TRBV5-1 to TRBJ1-5; 9 bases are shared with TRBD1. Trimming cost V 4 bases and J 7 bases; bases outside gene matches: 6. The CDR3 spans 14 residues. Per germline, CDR1 SGHRS and CDR2 YFSETQ. In DNA, the CDR3 is TGCGCCAGCAGCCCGGGACAGGGAAAGCAGCCCCAGCATTTT. As protein: CASSPGQGKQPQHF. The complete variable domain, with remaining parts taken from reference TRBV5-1 and TRBJ1-5, reads KAGVTQTPRYLIKTRGQQVTLSCSPISGHRSVSWYQQTPGQGLQFLFEYFSETQRNKGNFPGRFSGRQFSNSRSEMNVSTLELGDSALYLCASSPGQGKQPQHFGDGTRLSIL.

This clone has just a few counts. J is TRBJ2-5 and V is TRBV18, with D possibly TRBD2 on 6 matching bases. CDR1 is KGHSH, CDR2 LQKENI, per germline. Deletions cut 6 bases from V and 0 bases from J, with 14 bases between. There are 15 residues in the CDR3. CDR3 DNA sequence: TGTGCCAGCTCCCGGGGACTGGACCACCAAGAGACCCAGTACTTC. Encoded protein: CASSRGLDHQETQYF.

The rearrangement joins TRBV19 to TRBJ2-2; possible D gene TRBD2, 5 bases. V was clipped by 6 bases and J by 0 bases, with 5 bases between them. The germline V gene has CDR1 LNHDA and CDR2 SQIVND (reference sequence). This CDR3 has 13 residues. DNA for the CDR3: TGTGCCAGTAGGGACTCGAACACCGGGGAGCTGTTTTTT. It yields the protein CASRDSNTGELFF. Filled out from reference TRBV19 and TRBJ2-2, the complete variable domain reads DGGITQSPKYLFRKEGQNVTLSCEQNLNHDAMYWYRQDPGQGLRLIYYSQIVNDFQKGDIAEGYSVSREKKESFPLTVTSAQKNPTAFYLCASRDSNTGELFFGEGSRLTVL.

The rearrangement links TRBV7-3 to TRBJ2-1; 9 bases map to TRBD2. V was clipped by 4 bases and J by 4 bases; unmatched bases: 2. The CDR3 totals 14 residues. Looked up from germline, CDR1 is SGHTA and CDR2 is FQGTGA. CDR3 nucleotide sequence: TGTGCCAGCAGCTCCAGCGGGGGGTACAATGAGCAGTTCTTC. Residues: CASSSSGGYNEQFF.

This clone was detected only a few times. The J gene is TRBJ1-6, the V gene TRBV5-1; D is unclear. Germline V CDR1 and CDR2: SGHRS, YFSETQ. This CDR3 contains 16 residues. The germline V and J ends were trimmed by 0 bases and 0 bases, with 7 bases remaining between them. CDR3 DNA sequence: TGCGCCAGCAGCTTGGCCGGGAGCTCCTATAATTCACCCCTCCACTTT. This encodes CASSLAGSSYNSPLHF.